A single sample is the source of the 24 T cell receptor beta chains below, sequenced in a study of CD8+ T cells in alopecia areata. Described treatment: oral pan-JAK inhibitor, 5-10 mg twice daily. Following extraction, RNA underwent reverse transcription to cDNA, which served as the sequencing template. This table comes from immunoSEQ multiplex PCR, and its TCRdb copy is limited to in-frame clones, with some not included. The sample consists of roughly 190,000 clones, just under 65% of them appearing once. Sequencing was performed on CD4+ T cells sorted from blood, taken at roughly week 49, from a patient treated with tofacitinib. The receptors come from a human donor with alopecia areata.

CDR3: CASSLDRGTQETQYF. CDR3 sequence (DNA): TGTGCCAGCAGCTTAGATAGGGGGACCCAAGAGACCCAGTACTTC. The chain uses TRBV11-2 and TRBJ2-5; the D gene is possibly TRBD1 (6 bases). In germline, CDR1 is SGHAT, CDR2 FQNNGV. The CDR3 has 15 amino acids. V was clipped by 0 bases and J by 1 base, with 9 bases between them. Full variable domain (rest looked up from reference TRBV11-2 and TRBJ2-5): EAGVAQSPRYKIIEKRQSVAFWCNPISGHATLYWYQQILGQGPKLLIQFQNNGVVDDSQLPKDRFSAERLKGVDSTLKIQPAKLEDSAVYLCASSLDRGTQETQYFGPGTRLLVL.

This clone was found once. V and J are TRBV9 and TRBJ1-2; no clear D gene. Per the germline V gene, CDR1 is SGDLS and CDR2 is YYNGEE. Trimming left V 2 bases short and J 5 bases short, with 13 bases between. The CDR3 sequence is 14 residues long. The CDR3 loop reads CASSVGDIGYGYTF. The CDR3 region has the DNA TGTGCCAGCAGCGTGGGAGACATAGGGTATGGCTACACCTTC.

Concerning this clone itself: The same CDR3 is also encoded by other DNA sequences in this sample. The chain combines TRBV29-1 with TRBJ1-2; 7 nucleotides align to TRBD1. Unmatched junction bases numbered 6, after V lost 5 bases and J lost 0 bases. The CDR3 runs 14 residues. The germline gives CDR1 SQVTM, CDR2 ANQGSEA. CDR3 coding DNA: TGCAGCGTTACGACAGGGCAGACTAACTATGGCTACACCTTC. Translating gives CSVTTGQTNYGYTF.

The chain has TRBV9 and TRBJ2-7; 8 nucleotides line up with TRBD2. Per germline, CDR1 SGDLS and CDR2 YYNGEE. The CDR3 has 14 residues. V lost 0 bases, J lost 3 bases, and 2 bases stayed unmatched. In DNA, the CDR3 is TGTGCCAGCAGCGTAGGACTAGCGAGCTACGAGCAGTACTTC. Encoded protein: CASSVGLASYEQYF.

This clone was detected a few times. The chain employs TRBV29-1 and TRBJ2-3; 8 bases match TRBD2. CDR1 and CDR2 from the germline V gene are SQVTM and ANQGSEA. This CDR3 comprises 13 residues. V was clipped by 4 bases and J by 5 bases; unmatched bases: 5. The CDR3: CSVVSSGGDTQYF. CDR3 DNA sequence: TGCAGCGTTGTTTCCAGCGGGGGAGATACGCAGTATTTT.

This clone was observed once. This chain's CDR3 is CSVVRPEETQYF. The CDR3 bases are TGCAGCGTTGTCAGGCCAGAAGAGACCCAGTACTTC. This sequence joins TRBV29-1 and TRBJ2-5; no firm D call. The germline V gene encodes CDR1 SQVTM and CDR2 ANQGSEA. Deletions cut 4 bases from V and 3 bases from J, with 9 bases between. The CDR3 contains 12 residues. The variable domain in full, completed from reference TRBV29-1 and TRBJ2-5, reads SAVISQKPSRDICQRGTSLTIQCQVDSQVTMMFWYRQQPGQSLTLIATANQGSEATYESGFVIDKFPISRPNLTFSTLTVSNMSPEDSSIYLCSVVRPEETQYFGPGTRLLVL.

This clone turned up a few times. The chain uses TRBV25-1 and TRBJ1-2; TRBD1 matches at 7 bases. The CDR3 totals 13 residues. Germline assignment: CDR1 MGHDK and CDR2 SYGVNS. V gave up 4 bases and J gave up 8 bases; unmatched junction bases: 7. The CDR3, as DNA: TGTGCCAGCAGTGGACAGGGTGGGAGAGGCTACACCTTC. As protein: CASSGQGGRGYTF.

This clone was counted only a few times. CDR3 DNA: TGTGCCAGCAGTGAAACGATCCCCCTGATGACAGATACGCAGTATTTT. This translates into CASSETIPLMTDTQYF. The chain employs TRBV2 and TRBJ2-3; no definite D call. Germline CDR1 is SNHLY and CDR2 is FYNNEI. There are 16 residues in the CDR3. V lost 2 bases, J lost 3 bases, and 15 bases lay in between. The full variable domain, rest sourced from reference TRBV2 and TRBJ2-3, is EPEVTQTPSHQVTQMGQEVILRCVPISNHLYFYWYRQILGQKVEFLVSFYNNEISEKSEIFDDQFSVERPDGSNFTLKIRSTKLEDSAMYFCASSETIPLMTDTQYFGPGTRLTVL.

The gene calls are TRBV10-3 and TRBJ2-7, with 9 nucleotides matching TRBD1. From germline, CDR1 is ENHRY and CDR2 SYGVKD. This CDR3 has 14 amino acids. After removal of 5 bases from V and 5 bases from J, the junction contained 7 bases not matched to a gene. DNA for the CDR3: TGTGCCATCAGTAAAGGACAGGGGATCGACGAGCAGTACTTC. The encoded protein is CAISKGQGIDEQYF.

This clone was detected only a few times. The chain is built from TRBV7-2 and TRBJ2-3; possible D gene TRBD2, 5 bases. CDR3 length: 14 amino acids. Trimming took 2 bases from V and 5 from J, leaving 11 bases between them. Germline V gene data show CDR1 as SGHTA and CDR2 as FQGNSA. The DNA for the CDR3 is TGTGCCAGCAGCTTAACGGCGGGTGGAGATACGCAGTATTTT. Translation: CASSLTAGGDTQYF.

The chain uses TRBV11-2 and TRBJ2-1; D might be TRBD2 (5 bases). V was cut by 3 bases and J by 5 bases, with 11 bases left in between. The CDR3 totals 14 residues. Germline loops: CDR1 SGHAT, CDR2 FQNNGV. The CDR3 region is CASSFELVNNEQFF. For the CDR3, the DNA is TGTGCCAGCAGCTTCGAACTAGTAAACAATGAGCAGTTCTTC.

The chain carries TRBV7-9 and TRBJ2-7; the D gene is possibly TRBD2 (6 bases). Germline loops: CDR1 SEHNR, CDR2 FQNEAQ (reference sequence). This CDR3 is built from 12 residues. The V and J ends lost 2 bases and 6 bases respectively, with 8 bases between them. CDR3 DNA sequence: TGTGCCAGCAGCTTAATGGAGGGCGAGCAGTACTTC. Translation gives CASSLMEGEQYF.

V usage is TRBV29-1 and J usage is TRBJ1-1, with a tentative D call TRBD1 (5 bases). This CDR3 contains 12 residues. Germline CDR1 reads SQVTM; CDR2 reads ANQGSEA. The V and J ends lost 4 bases and 4 bases respectively, with 10 bases between them. The CDR3 bases are TGCAGCGTTGCGGGGCAGCCCACTGAAGCTTTCTTT. This encodes CSVAGQPTEAFF.

The V call is TRBV6-5, the J call TRBJ2-2; TRBD1 matches 9 bases. Germline V gene sequence: CDR1 MNHEY, CDR2 SVGAGI. This CDR3 region has 14 residues. The trim removed 8 bases at V and 7 bases at J, leaving 8 bases unmatched. In DNA, the CDR3 is TGTGCCAGCCGCCGGGACAGGGTCATCGGGGAGCTGTTTTTT. Protein product: CASRRDRVIGELFF.

The chain uses TRBV30 and TRBJ1-5, with D perhaps matching TRBD1 (6 bases). Trimming removed 0 bases from V and 2 bases from J, with 14 bases in between. Germline V gene lookup returns CDR1 GTSNPN and CDR2 SVGIG (reference sequence). This CDR3 is 16 amino acids long. For the CDR3, the DNA is TGTGCCTGGAGTGTACTGGGGGGCGCGGGCAATCAGCCCCAGCATTTT. Translated: CAWSVLGGAGNQPQHF.

V usage is TRBV14 and J usage is TRBJ1-1; D is undetermined. Germline lookup yields CDR1 SGHDN and CDR2 FVKESK. V was cut by 3 bases and J by 6 bases, with 14 bases left in between. This CDR3 contains 14 residues. CDR3 sequence: CASSQGIPNAEAFF. CDR3 coding DNA: TGTGCCAGCAGCCAGGGAATCCCTAACGCTGAAGCTTTCTTT.

The rearrangement uses TRBV7-6 and TRBJ2-2; D is possibly TRBD1 (6 bases). Germline lookup yields CDR1 SGHVS and CDR2 FNYEAQ. The CDR3 runs 15 residues. Trimming removed 1 base at V and 0 bases at J, with 6 bases between. CDR3 region: CASSLGTANTGELFF. As DNA, the CDR3 is TGTGCCAGCAGCTTAGGGACAGCGAACACCGGGGAGCTGTTTTTT.

This clone appeared a few times. The chain links TRBV29-1 to TRBJ1-4, with 7 bases identical to TRBD1. The junction had 7 bases not matched to a gene; V was cut back by 6 bases and J by 3 bases. CDR1 is SQVTM and CDR2 is ANQGSEA in the germline V gene. This CDR3 comprises 14 residues. This chain's CDR3 is CSVHLQGANEKLFF. The DNA of the CDR3 is TGCAGCGTGCACCTGCAGGGGGCTAATGAAAAACTGTTTTTT.

The V call is TRBV4-3, the J call TRBJ1-2; 7 bases fit TRBD1. V shed 1 base, J shed 1 base, and the junction held 3 bases outside the gene matches. In germline, CDR1 is LGHNA, CDR2 YSLEER. This CDR3 has 15 amino acids. In DNA, the CDR3 is TGCGCCAGCAGCCAAGGGACAGGTTATAACTATGGCTACACCTTC. Translating gives CASSQGTGYNYGYTF.

The chain recombines TRBV30 with TRBJ2-2; the D is unclear. Germline-derived CDR1 and CDR2 are GTSNPN and SVGIG (reference sequence). There are 15 residues in the CDR3. V was shortened by 0 bases and J by 4 bases, with 12 bases between the two germline ends. Here the CDR3 reads CAWSVMGIPTGELFF. The DNA for the CDR3 is TGTGCCTGGAGTGTAATGGGGATCCCCACCGGGGAGCTGTTTTTT.

In its sample, this clone was seen a few times. The chain uses TRBV19 and TRBJ2-1, with 8 bases matching TRBD1. CDR3 size: 16 residues. V lost 2 bases to trimming and J lost 4 bases; unmatched junction nucleotides: 7. CDR1 and CDR2 (germline): LNHDA, SQIVND (reference sequence). CDR3 region: CASSISGTGYYNEQFF. In DNA, the CDR3 is TGTGCCAGTAGTATATCCGGGACAGGTTATTACAATGAGCAGTTCTTC.

The genes are TRBV6-5 and TRBJ1-2; TRBD1 is a possible D gene (5 bases). Germline assignment: CDR1 MNHEY and CDR2 SVGAGI. The CDR3 is 15 residues long. V gave up 5 bases and J gave up 2 bases, with 15 bases separating them. CDR3 in DNA: TGTGCCAGCAGTACTACACGACAGACCAACTATGGCTACACCTTC. It yields the protein CASSTTRQTNYGYTF.

The V gene is TRBV5-1, the J gene TRBJ2-1, with D unresolved. The germline CDR1 and CDR2 sequences are SGHRS and YFSETQ. V was clipped by 1 base and J by 6 bases, with 11 bases between them. CDR3 length equals 14 residues. In DNA form, the CDR3 reads TGCGCCAGCAGCTTGTCTGTTCAGCGCAATGAGCAGTTCTTC. Translating gives CASSLSVQRNEQFF.

The CDR3 DNA reads TGTGCCAGCAGTTTTGACAGCGACTATGGCTACACCTTC. This codes for CASSFDSDYGYTF. The V and J genes are TRBV27 and TRBJ1-2, with D perhaps TRBD1 (5 bases). Germline CDR1 MNHEY, CDR2 SMNVEV (reference sequence). The CDR3 covers 13 residues. V was clipped by 3 bases and J by 3 bases, with 8 bases between them.